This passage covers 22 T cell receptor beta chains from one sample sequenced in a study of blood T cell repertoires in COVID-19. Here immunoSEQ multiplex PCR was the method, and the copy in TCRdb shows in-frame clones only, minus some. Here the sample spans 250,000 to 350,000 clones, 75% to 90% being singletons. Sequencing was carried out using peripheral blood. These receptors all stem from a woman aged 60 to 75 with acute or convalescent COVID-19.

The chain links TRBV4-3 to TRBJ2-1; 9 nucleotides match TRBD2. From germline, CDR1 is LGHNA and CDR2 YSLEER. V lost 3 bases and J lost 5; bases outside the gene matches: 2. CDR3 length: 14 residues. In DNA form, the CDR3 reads TGCGCCAGCAGCCATCAGCGGGGGGACAATGAGCAGTTCTTC. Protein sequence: CASSHQRGDNEQFF.

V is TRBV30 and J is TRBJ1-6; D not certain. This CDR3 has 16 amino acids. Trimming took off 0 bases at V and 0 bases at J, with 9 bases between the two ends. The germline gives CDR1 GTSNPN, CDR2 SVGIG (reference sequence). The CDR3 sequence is CAWSVPGSSYNSPLHF. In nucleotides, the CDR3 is TGTGCCTGGAGTGTACCCGGTAGCTCCTATAATTCACCCCTCCACTTT.

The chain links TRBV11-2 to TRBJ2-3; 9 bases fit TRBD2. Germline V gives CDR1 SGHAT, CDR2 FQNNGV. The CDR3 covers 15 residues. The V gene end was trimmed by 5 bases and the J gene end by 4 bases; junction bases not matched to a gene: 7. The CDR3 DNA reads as TGTGCCAGCAGCCCTAGCGGGGCGGGTCCAGATACGCAGTATTTT. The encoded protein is CASSPSGAGPDTQYF.

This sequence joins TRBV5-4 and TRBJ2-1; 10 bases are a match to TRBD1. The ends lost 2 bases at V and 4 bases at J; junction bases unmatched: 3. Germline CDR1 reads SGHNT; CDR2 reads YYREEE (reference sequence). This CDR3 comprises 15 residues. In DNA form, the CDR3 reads TGTGCCAGCAGCTTAGGACAGGGGGAGTACAATGAGCAGTTCTTC. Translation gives CASSLGQGEYNEQFF.

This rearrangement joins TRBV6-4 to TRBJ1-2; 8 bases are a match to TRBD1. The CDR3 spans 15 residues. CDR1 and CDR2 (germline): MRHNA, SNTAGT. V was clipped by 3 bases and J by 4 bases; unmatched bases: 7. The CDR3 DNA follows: TGTGCCAGCAGTGAGGGCAGGGGGCTCGGCTATGGCTACACCTTC. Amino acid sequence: CASSEGRGLGYGYTF.

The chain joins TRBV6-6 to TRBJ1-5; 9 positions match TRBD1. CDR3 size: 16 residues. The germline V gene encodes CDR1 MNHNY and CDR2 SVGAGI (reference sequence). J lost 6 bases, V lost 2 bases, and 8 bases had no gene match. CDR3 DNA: TGTGCCAGCAGTTACCTAACAGGGGGCTCGGGTCAGCCCCAGCATTTT. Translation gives CASSYLTGGSGQPQHF.

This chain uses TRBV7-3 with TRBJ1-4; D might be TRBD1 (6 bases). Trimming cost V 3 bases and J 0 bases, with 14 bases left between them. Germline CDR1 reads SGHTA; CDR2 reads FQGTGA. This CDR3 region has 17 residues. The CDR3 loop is CASSLGQLVATNEKLFF. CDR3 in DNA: TGTGCCAGCAGCTTGGGACAACTAGTTGCAACTAATGAAAAACTGTTTTTT.

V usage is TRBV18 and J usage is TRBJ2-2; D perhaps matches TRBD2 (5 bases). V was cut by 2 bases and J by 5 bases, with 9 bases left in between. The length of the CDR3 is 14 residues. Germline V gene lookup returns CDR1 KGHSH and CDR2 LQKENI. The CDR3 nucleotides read TGTGCCAGCTCACCAATTGAGGGTACCGGGGAGCTGTTTTTT. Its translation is CASSPIEGTGELFF.

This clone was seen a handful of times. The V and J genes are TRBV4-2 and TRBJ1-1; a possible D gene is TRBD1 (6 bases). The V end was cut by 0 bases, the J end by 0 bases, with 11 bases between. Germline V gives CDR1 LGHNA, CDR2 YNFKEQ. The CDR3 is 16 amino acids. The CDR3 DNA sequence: TGTGCCAGCAGCCAAGATACAGGGACACTGAACACTGAAGCTTTCTTT. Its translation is CASSQDTGTLNTEAFF.

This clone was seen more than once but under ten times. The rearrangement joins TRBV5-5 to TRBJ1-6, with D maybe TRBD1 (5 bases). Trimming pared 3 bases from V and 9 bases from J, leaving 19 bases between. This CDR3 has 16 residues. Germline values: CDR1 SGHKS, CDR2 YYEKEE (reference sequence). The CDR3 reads CASSWEGQGGGSPLHF. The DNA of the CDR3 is TGTGCCAGCAGCTGGGAGGGGCAGGGAGGTGGTTCACCCCTCCACTTT.

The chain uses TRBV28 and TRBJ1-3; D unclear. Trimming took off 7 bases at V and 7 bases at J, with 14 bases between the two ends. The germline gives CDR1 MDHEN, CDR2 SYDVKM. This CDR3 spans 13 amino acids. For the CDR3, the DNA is TGTGCCAGCACCACGGCGGGGAGGAACACCATATATTTT. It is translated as CASTTAGRNTIYF.

Here the CDR3 DNA reads TGCAGCGTGCGAGCGGGAGGTGTCACCGGGGAGCTGTTTTTT. This gives the protein CSVRAGGVTGELFF. The rearrangement uses TRBV29-1 and TRBJ2-2; 9 bases are shared with TRBD2. CDR3 length equals 14 residues. Unmatched junction bases numbered 6, after V lost 6 bases and J lost 4 bases. Germline CDR1 reads SQVTM; CDR2 reads ANQGSEA.

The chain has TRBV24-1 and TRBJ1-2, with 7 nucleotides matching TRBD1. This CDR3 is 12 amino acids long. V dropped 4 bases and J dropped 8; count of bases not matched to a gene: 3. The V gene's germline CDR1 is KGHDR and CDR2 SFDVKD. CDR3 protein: CATSENRGGYTF. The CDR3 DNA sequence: TGTGCCACCAGTGAGAACAGGGGAGGCTACACCTTC.

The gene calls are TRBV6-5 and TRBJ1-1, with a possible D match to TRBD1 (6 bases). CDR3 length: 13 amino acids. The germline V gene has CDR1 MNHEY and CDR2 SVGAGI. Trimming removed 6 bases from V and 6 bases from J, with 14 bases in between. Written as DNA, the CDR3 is TGTGCCAGCAGCCCAGGGGTATTCGCTGAAGCTTTCTTT. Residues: CASSPGVFAEAFF.

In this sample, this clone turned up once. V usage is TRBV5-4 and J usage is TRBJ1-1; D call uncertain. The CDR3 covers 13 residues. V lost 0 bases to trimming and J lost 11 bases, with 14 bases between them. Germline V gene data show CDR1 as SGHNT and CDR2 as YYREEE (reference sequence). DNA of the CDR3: TGTGCCAGCAGCTTGGGGCAGGAAGTCCAGGCTTTCTTT. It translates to CASSLGQEVQAFF.

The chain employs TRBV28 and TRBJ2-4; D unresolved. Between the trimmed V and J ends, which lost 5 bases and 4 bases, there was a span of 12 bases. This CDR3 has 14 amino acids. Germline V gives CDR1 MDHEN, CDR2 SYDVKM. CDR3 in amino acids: CASSPRIGKNIQYF. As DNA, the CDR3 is TGTGCCAGCAGTCCAAGAATCGGGAAAAACATTCAGTACTTC.

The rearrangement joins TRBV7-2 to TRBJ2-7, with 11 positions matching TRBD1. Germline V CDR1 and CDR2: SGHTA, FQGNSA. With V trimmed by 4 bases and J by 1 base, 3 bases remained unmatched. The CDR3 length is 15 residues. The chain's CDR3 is CASSSWDRGSYEQYF. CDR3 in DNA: TGTGCCAGCAGCTCCTGGGACAGGGGGTCCTACGAGCAGTACTTC.

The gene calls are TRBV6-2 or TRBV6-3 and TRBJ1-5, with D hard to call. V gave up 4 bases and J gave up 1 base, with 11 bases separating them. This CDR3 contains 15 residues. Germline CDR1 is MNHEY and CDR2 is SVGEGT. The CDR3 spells CASSSGQISNQPQHF. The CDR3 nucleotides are TGTGCCAGCAGTTCTGGGCAGATAAGCAATCAGCCCCAGCATTTT.

Here the CDR3 DNA reads TGTGCCAGCAGTTTATCCGCCTCGACTAGCGGGAGGTACGAGCAGTACTTC. Its translation: CASSLSASTSGRYEQYF. This chain joins TRBV28 and TRBJ2-7; 13 bases are shared with TRBD2. This CDR3 region has 17 residues. Germline assignment: CDR1 MDHEN and CDR2 SYDVKM. The V and J ends lost 1 base and 4 bases, in that order; junction bases with no gene match: 7.

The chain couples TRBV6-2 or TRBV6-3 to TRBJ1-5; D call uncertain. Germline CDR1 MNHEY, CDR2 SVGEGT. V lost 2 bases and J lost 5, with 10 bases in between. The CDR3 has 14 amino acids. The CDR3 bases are TGTGCCAGCAGTTACCGAGGTAGAGATCAGCCCCAGCATTTT. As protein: CASSYRGRDQPQHF.

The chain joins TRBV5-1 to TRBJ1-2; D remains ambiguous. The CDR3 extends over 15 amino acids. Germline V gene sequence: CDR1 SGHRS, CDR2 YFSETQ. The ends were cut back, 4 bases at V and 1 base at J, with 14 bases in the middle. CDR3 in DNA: TGCGCCAGCAGCCCCGTTCGAAACGGTAACTATGGCTACACCTTC. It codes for CASSPVRNGNYGYTF. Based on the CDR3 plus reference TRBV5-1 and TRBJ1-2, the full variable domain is KAGVTQTPRYLIKTRGQQVTLSCSPISGHRSVSWYQQTPGQGLQFLFEYFSETQRNKGNFPGRFSGRQFSNSRSEMNVSTLELGDSALYLCASSPVRNGNYGYTFGSGTRLTVV.

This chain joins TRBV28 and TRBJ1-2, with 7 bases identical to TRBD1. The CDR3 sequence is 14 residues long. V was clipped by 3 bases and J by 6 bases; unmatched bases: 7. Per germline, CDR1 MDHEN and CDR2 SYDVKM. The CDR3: CASSLRTGKDGYTF. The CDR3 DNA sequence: TGTGCCAGCAGTTTGAGGACAGGCAAAGATGGCTACACCTTC.